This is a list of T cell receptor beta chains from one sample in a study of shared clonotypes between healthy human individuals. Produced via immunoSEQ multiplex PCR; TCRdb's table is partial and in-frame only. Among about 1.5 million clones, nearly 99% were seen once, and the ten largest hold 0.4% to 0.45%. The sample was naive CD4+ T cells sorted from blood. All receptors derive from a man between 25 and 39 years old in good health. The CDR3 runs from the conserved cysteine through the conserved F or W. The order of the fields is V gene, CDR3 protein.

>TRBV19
CASRDTGNYGYTF
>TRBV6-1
CASSPRAVQETQYF
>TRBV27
CASSRQRVKIREKNTGELFF
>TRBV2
CASSDPGRLSGNTIYF
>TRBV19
CASSKTDRLEDYTF
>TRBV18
CASSPPGQEKLFF
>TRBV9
CASNPSGSPDTQYF
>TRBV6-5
CASSWATGGPFNEQFF
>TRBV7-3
CASSSQGRTDTQYF
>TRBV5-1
CASSPEPWGANVLTF
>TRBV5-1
CASSLDYGTSGRESSYEQYF
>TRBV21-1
CASSPVSVYTF
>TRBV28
CASSLLQGSGANVLTF
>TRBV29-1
CSVVGGSSYEQYF
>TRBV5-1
CASSLGTQGYTF
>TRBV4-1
CASSQPQETQYF
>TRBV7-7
CASSLGTVPSYEQYF
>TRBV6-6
CASSYPQGAKTEAFF
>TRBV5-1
CASSLRASGDNEQFF
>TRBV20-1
CSASMDTQYF
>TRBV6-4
CASSDEAGPHATQYF
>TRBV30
CAWSLSSQGVHEQYF
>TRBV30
CAWNRVGQPQHF
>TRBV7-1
CASSLTPHRDEQFF
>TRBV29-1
CSVGSSSYNEQFF
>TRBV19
CASSIRREGEQYF
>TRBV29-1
CSVEARPHTEAFF
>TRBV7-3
CASSLRRQVGGELFF
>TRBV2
CASSEAQVHASEQYF
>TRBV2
CASSLVYMEGYTF
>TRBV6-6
CASSYSAGSGANVLTF
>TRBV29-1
CSVTSGSSYEQYF
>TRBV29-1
CSVVSLPEAFF
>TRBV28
CASTSRKTSGVTGELFF
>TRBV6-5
CASSYIGTGNEKLFF
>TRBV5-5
CASSPGQGWVEKLFF
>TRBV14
CASSQDAGYFTGKDPEQYF
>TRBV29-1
CSARTSGSADTQYF
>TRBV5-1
CASSKQGGLGTDTQYF
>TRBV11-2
CASSLVRGRPTPQDTQYF
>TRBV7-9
CASSTVPSGANVLTF
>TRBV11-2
CASSLVYEQYF
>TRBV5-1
CASSLERRRGYGYTF
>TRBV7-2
CASSLDPGRINEKLFF
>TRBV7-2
CASSLVERNEQYF
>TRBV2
CASSLQRVGTDTQYF
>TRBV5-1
CASSLEVVAGGSYEQYF